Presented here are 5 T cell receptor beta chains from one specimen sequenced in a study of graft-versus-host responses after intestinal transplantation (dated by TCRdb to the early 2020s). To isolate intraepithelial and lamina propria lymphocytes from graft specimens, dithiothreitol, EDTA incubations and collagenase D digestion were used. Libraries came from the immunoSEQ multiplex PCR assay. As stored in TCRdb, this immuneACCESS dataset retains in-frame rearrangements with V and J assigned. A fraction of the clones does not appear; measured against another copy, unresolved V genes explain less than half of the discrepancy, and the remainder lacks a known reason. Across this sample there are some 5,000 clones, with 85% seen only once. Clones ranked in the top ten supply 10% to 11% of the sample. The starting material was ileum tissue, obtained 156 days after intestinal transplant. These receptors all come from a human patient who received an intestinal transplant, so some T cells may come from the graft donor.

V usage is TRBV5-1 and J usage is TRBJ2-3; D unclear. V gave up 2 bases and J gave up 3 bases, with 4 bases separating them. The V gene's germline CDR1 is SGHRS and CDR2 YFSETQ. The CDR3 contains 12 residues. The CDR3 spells CASSFETDTQYF. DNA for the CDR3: TGCGCCAGCAGCTTCGAGACAGATACGCAGTATTTT.

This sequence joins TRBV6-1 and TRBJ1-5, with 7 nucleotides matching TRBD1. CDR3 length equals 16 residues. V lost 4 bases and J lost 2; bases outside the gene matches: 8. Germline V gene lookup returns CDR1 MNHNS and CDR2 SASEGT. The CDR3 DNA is TGTGCCAGCAGTGGCTGGAGCAGGGGGGGCAATCAGCCCCAGCATTTT. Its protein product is CASSGWSRGGNQPQHF.

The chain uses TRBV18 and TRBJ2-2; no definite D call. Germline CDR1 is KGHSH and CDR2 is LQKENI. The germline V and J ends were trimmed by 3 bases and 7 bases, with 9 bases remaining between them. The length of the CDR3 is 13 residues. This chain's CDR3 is CASSPELVGELFF. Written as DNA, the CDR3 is TGTGCCAGCTCACCGGAACTCGTCGGGGAGCTGTTTTTT.

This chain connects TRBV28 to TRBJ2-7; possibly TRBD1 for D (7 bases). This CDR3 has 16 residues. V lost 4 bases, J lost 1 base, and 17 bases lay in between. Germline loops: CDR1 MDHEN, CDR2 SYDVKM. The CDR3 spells CASSYYKTGRSYEQYF. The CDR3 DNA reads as TGTGCCAGCAGTTACTACAAGACAGGGAGGTCCTACGAGCAGTACTTC.

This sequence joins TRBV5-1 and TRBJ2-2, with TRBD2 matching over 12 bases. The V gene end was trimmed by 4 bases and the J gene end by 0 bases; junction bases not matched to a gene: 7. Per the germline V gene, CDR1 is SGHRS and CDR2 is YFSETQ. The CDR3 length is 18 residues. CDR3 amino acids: CASSPRLAGAANTGELFF. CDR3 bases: TGCGCCAGCAGCCCTAGACTAGCGGGGGCCGCGAACACCGGGGAGCTGTTTTTT.